The clone carrying this T cell receptor (beta chain) was picked up a small number of times. V was pared by 4 bases and J by 1 base, with 11 bases between. The CDR3 has 14 residues. CDR1 is SGHRS, CDR2 YFSETQ, per germline. The data originate from a study of blood T cell repertoires in COVID-19. For the study at large: The United States, Italy and Spain provided the acute and convalescent COVID-19 samples. The cDNA or gDNA used as material had been derived from T cells, B-cell-depleted T cells, or PBMCs.

Authors' processing steps: Amplification from reference gene primers served as the basis for estimated nucleated cell counts. TCRdb keeps only in-frame clones here, not all; method: immunoSEQ multiplex PCR. The V and J calls and clone size come from that table; D and trimming were worked out from the DNA. This sample has more than 65,000 clones, with approximately 80% found just once. The sample consisted of peripheral blood. The chain links TRBV5-1 to TRBJ1-1; D is possibly TRBD1 (5 bases). The origin of this receptor is a human donor in a cohort sampled during active COVID-19. The CDR3 region is CASSDTGANTEAFF. Written as DNA, the CDR3 is TGCGCCAGCAGCGACACAGGAGCGAACACTGAAGCTTTCTTT.